The 24 T cell receptor beta chains reported below all come from one sample, sequenced in a study of cytomegalovirus exposure and HLA in healthy donors. Primers: 60 Vbeta forward and 13 Jbeta reverse. The assay was immunoSEQ multiplex PCR, and TCRdb's table has in-frame clones only and misses some. The table has 100,000 to 150,000 clones, approximately 17% seen once. The sample comprised PBMCs. The receptors stem from a female donor in good health and CMV-seropositive.

This clone appeared a few times. This chain connects TRBV27 to TRBJ1-3; 7 nucleotides match TRBD1. The CDR3 runs to 18 residues. The J segment lost 0 bases and the V segment lost 5 bases, leaving 13 bases of the junction unmatched. CDR1 is MNHEY, CDR2 SMNVEV, per germline (reference sequence). The CDR3 DNA reads as TGTGCCAGCAGTAAAACCCCCAGGGGGGCCCACTCTGGAAACACCATATATTTT. It codes for CASSKTPRGAHSGNTIYF.

This clone was picked up a small number of times. This chain connects TRBV30 to TRBJ2-3, with 9 bases fitting TRBD2. Germline values: CDR1 GTSNPN, CDR2 SVGIG (reference sequence). CDR3 size: 16 residues. V shed 0 bases and J 3 bases; nucleotides not matched to a gene: 7. The DNA of the CDR3 is TGTGCCTGGAGTGTGGGGTCTAGCGGGATGACAGATACGCAGTATTTT. This translates into CAWSVGSSGMTDTQYF. Based on the CDR3 plus reference TRBV30 and TRBJ2-3, the full variable domain is SQTIHQWPATLVQPVGSPLSLECTVEGTSNPNLYWYRQAAGRGLQLLFYSVGIGQISSEVPQNLSASRPQDRQFILSSKKLLLSDSGFYLCAWSVGSSGMTDTQYFGPGTRLTVL.

This chain uses TRBV5-6 with TRBJ2-5, with 8 bases matching TRBD2. J gave up 5 bases and V 0 bases, and 12 bases lay outside the gene matches. Looked up from germline, CDR1 is SGHDT and CDR2 is YYEEEE. This CDR3 has 17 residues. The DNA for the CDR3 is TGTGCCAGCAGCTTGGATCCGGGAGGGCCACGGGGGGAGACCCAGTACTTC. Protein sequence: CASSLDPGGPRGETQYF.

Only a few counts were recorded for this clone. The chain links TRBV2 to TRBJ1-2; possible D gene TRBD1, 5 bases. Germline CDR1 is SNHLY and CDR2 is FYNNEI. The CDR3 length is 16 residues. The V and J ends lost 8 bases and 0 bases respectively, with 19 bases between them. The DNA for the CDR3 is TGTGCCAGCCGGCTCGGAGGAGGGGCAACTAACTATGGCTACACCTTC. Residues: CASRLGGGATNYGYTF. The variable domain in full, completed from reference TRBV2 and TRBJ1-2, reads EPEVTQTPSHQVTQMGQEVILRCVPISNHLYFYWYRQILGQKVEFLVSFYNNEISEKSEIFDDQFSVERPDGSNFTLKIRSTKLEDSAMYFCASRLGGGATNYGYTFGSGTRLTVV.

This clone was detected a few times. The CDR3 loop reads CASTPHPGQPSPTNEKLFF. Written as DNA, the CDR3 is TGTGCCAGCACCCCACATCCGGGACAGCCTTCTCCAACTAATGAAAAACTGTTTTTT. The chain is built from TRBV2 and TRBJ1-4; TRBD1 matches 7 bases. This CDR3 comprises 19 residues. The germline V gene has CDR1 SNHLY and CDR2 FYNNEI. V trimming: 7 bases; J trimming: 0 bases; junction bases outside the gene matches: 17.

J is TRBJ1-1 and V is TRBV7-9, with a tentative D call TRBD1 (6 bases). This CDR3 has 13 residues. The V and J ends lost 5 bases and 3 bases respectively, with 10 bases between them. Germline V lookup: CDR1 SEHNR, CDR2 FQNEAQ (reference sequence). The CDR3 DNA sequence: TGTGCCAGCAGCCCCACAGGGCACACTGAAGCTTTCTTT. Translated, it gives CASSPTGHTEAFF.

This clone was detected a few times. V gene TRBV12-5 combines with J gene TRBJ1-1; D is possibly TRBD1 (6 bases). The V end lost 10 bases, the J end lost 0 bases, and 12 bases lay between the germline ends. The CDR3 sequence is 13 residues long. CDR1 is LGHNT, CDR2 FRNRAP, per germline. CDR3 coding DNA: TGTGCTACCCAGGGACATATGAACACTGAAGCTTTCTTT. It codes for CATQGHMNTEAFF. The variable domain in full, with the rest retrieved from reference TRBV12-5 and TRBJ1-1, is DARVTQTPRHKVTEMGQEVTMRCQPILGHNTVFWYRQTMMQGLELLAYFRNRAPLDDSGMPKDRFSAEMPDATLATLKIQPSEPRDSAVYFCATQGHMNTEAFFGQGTRLTVV.

This clone came up a few times. This chain links TRBV5-1 with TRBJ2-5; 7 nucleotides line up with TRBD1. The J segment lost 1 base and the V segment lost 2 bases, leaving 2 bases of the junction unmatched. Germline CDR1 is SGHRS and CDR2 is YFSETQ. CDR3 size: 14 residues. CDR3 residues: CASSFGTAQETQYF. In nucleotides, the CDR3 is TGCGCCAGCAGCTTCGGGACAGCCCAAGAGACCCAGTACTTC.

The V gene is TRBV19, the J gene TRBJ1-5; 10 bases line up with TRBD1. The V and J ends lost 9 bases and 1 base, in that order; junction bases with no gene match: 9. Germline-derived CDR1 and CDR2 are LNHDA and SQIVND (reference sequence). The CDR3 is 16 amino acids. For the CDR3, the DNA is TGTGCCAGCTTAAGGGACAGGGGCTCGAGCAATCAGCCCCAGCATTTT. Protein: CASLRDRGSSNQPQHF.

The chain couples TRBV2 to TRBJ2-7; 8 bases align to TRBD2. In germline, CDR1 is SNHLY, CDR2 FYNNEI. The V gene end was trimmed by 2 bases and the J gene end by 4 bases; junction bases not matched to a gene: 7. This CDR3 is 15 amino acids long. The CDR3 region has the DNA TGTGCCAGCAGTGAATCGGGGGGGGGACTATACGAGCAGTACTTC. Its translation: CASSESGGGLYEQYF.

The genes are TRBV6-6 and TRBJ1-2, with a weak D call TRBD1 (6 bases). CDR3 length: 13 residues. Germline V gene sequence: CDR1 MNHNY, CDR2 SVGAGI (reference sequence). The ends were cut back, 9 bases at V and 3 bases at J, with 14 bases in the middle. The DNA for the CDR3 is TGTGCCAGTTCTACGGACAGCTACTATGGCTACACCTTC. Encoded protein: CASSTDSYYGYTF.

This chain joins TRBV9 and TRBJ2-7, with TRBD1 as a possible D gene (6 bases). Germline V gene data show CDR1 as SGDLS and CDR2 as YYNGEE. This CDR3 is built from 15 residues. The V gene lost 3 bases and the J gene lost 3 bases, with 16 bases spanning the gap. The CDR3 sequence: CASSANAGVFYEQYF. CDR3 nucleotides: TGTGCCAGCAGCGCAAACGCAGGGGTTTTCTACGAGCAGTACTTC. The variable domain in full, completed from reference TRBV9 and TRBJ2-7, reads DSGVTQTPKHLITATGQRVTLRCSPRSGDLSVYWYQQSLDQGLQFLIQYYNGEERAKGNILERFSAQQFPDLHSELNLSSLELGDSALYFCASSANAGVFYEQYFGPGTRLTVT.

This clone has more than one count but fewer than ten. The chain has TRBV6-5 and TRBJ1-2; D remains ambiguous. This CDR3 contains 15 residues. V was clipped by 2 bases and J by 0 bases, with 10 bases between them. Per the germline V gene, CDR1 is MNHEY and CDR2 is SVGAGI. CDR3 loop: CASSYGIQSNYGYTF. DNA of the CDR3: TGTGCCAGCAGTTACGGAATACAGTCTAACTATGGCTACACCTTC.

This clone has only a few counts. The genes are TRBV6-1 and TRBJ2-7; weak D call: TRBD2 (7 bases). Trimming stripped 3 bases from V and 3 bases from J, with 15 bases between. The CDR3 totals 15 residues. Germline V gives CDR1 MNHNS, CDR2 SASEGT. In DNA, the CDR3 is TGTGCCAGCAGTGAGGGTCCGCGGGGGCACTACGAGCAGTACTTC. Protein: CASSEGPRGHYEQYF.

In this sample, this clone turned up a few times. Here the CDR3 reads CAISPGHHLWAQHF. CDR3 DNA sequence: TGTGCCATCAGCCCGGGACACCACTTATGGGCCCAGCATTTT. The chain combines TRBV10-3 with TRBJ1-5, with D possibly matching TRBD1 (6 bases). V gave up 6 bases and J gave up 11 bases, with 20 bases separating them. This CDR3 region has 14 residues. In germline, CDR1 is ENHRY, CDR2 SYGVKD.

This clone appeared a few times. The V gene is TRBV27, the J gene TRBJ2-7; 10 positions match TRBD2. The V and J ends lost 6 bases and 1 base, in that order; junction bases with no gene match: 9. Germline CDR1 MNHEY, CDR2 SMNVEV (reference sequence). This CDR3 contains 16 residues. Here the CDR3 reads CASRPLAGMGSYEQYF. CDR3 bases: TGTGCCAGCAGGCCACTAGCGGGGATGGGTTCCTACGAGCAGTACTTC.

This clone was counted between two and nine times. The chain employs TRBV4-2 and TRBJ1-4; D is possibly TRBD1 (5 bases). Germline CDR1 and CDR2: LGHNA and YNFKEQ. The CDR3 runs to 15 residues. V was shortened by 1 base and J by 5 bases, with 11 bases between the two germline ends. CDR3 bases: TGTGCCAGCAGCCAAGTGTCAGGGTGGAATGAAAAACTGTTTTTT. This translates into CASSQVSGWNEKLFF.

The chain is built from TRBV4-2 and TRBJ2-7; possibly TRBD2 for D (6 bases). The CDR3 is 13 amino acids. Trimming took off 0 bases at V and 7 bases at J, with 10 bases between the two ends. The germline CDR1 and CDR2 sequences are LGHNA and YNFKEQ. This CDR3 is CASSQEFRGEQYF. For the CDR3, the DNA is TGTGCCAGCAGCCAAGAATTCCGGGGGGAGCAGTACTTC.

This clone appeared a few times. The chain has TRBV5-6 and TRBJ1-2; perhaps TRBD1 as D (5 bases). V lost 1 base, J lost 8 bases, and 21 bases lay in between. The germline CDR1 and CDR2 sequences are SGHDT and YYEEEE. This CDR3 contains 16 residues. In DNA form, the CDR3 reads TGTGCCAGCAGCTTGAGGCCCCCCAGGGTCGTCGGCGGCTACACCTTC. Protein sequence: CASSLRPPRVVGGYTF.

The chain recombines TRBV5-1 with TRBJ2-7; 7 bases match TRBD2. Per the germline V gene, CDR1 is SGHRS and CDR2 is YFSETQ. CDR3 length: 15 amino acids. J gave up 3 bases and V 0 bases, and 6 bases lay outside the gene matches. CDR3 nucleotides: TGCGCCAGCAGCTTGGATACTAGCGCCCTCTACGAGCAGTACTTC. Translation: CASSLDTSALYEQYF.

This clone was picked up a small number of times. The V call is TRBV28, the J call TRBJ1-1; D gene ambiguous. V lost 6 bases and J lost 10, with 15 bases in between. The CDR3 is 12 amino acids. The germline V gene has CDR1 MDHEN and CDR2 SYDVKM. The CDR3 region is CASRNLDSRAFF. CDR3 DNA sequence: TGTGCCAGCAGGAACTTAGATTCGAGAGCTTTCTTT.

The chain links TRBV9 to TRBJ1-1, with D maybe TRBD1 (6 bases). Germline CDR1 is SGDLS and CDR2 is YYNGEE. Trimming shortened V by 4 bases and J by 5 bases, and 15 bases separated the two germline ends. The CDR3 sequence is 14 residues long. CDR3 sequence (DNA): TGTGCCAGCAGCCCTAATCACAGGGATACTGAAGCTTTCTTT. Protein product: CASSPNHRDTEAFF.

The rearrangement joins TRBV29-1 to TRBJ1-2; D might be TRBD1 (6 bases). The germline V gene has CDR1 SQVTM and CDR2 ANQGSEA. The CDR3 totals 16 residues. The V and J ends lost 5 bases and 4 bases respectively, with 23 bases between them. The CDR3 protein is CSVPTGTRAIPYGYTF. DNA for the CDR3: TGCAGCGTTCCCACAGGGACCCGGGCCATCCCCTATGGCTACACCTTC.

This clone occurred a few times. V usage is TRBV28 and J usage is TRBJ2-7; 7 nucleotides line up with TRBD1. V lost 7 bases, J lost 0 bases, and 3 bases stayed unmatched. Germline V lookup: CDR1 MDHEN, CDR2 SYDVKM. The length of the CDR3 is 13 residues. The CDR3 sequence: CASNRDSSYEQYF. CDR3 in DNA: TGTGCCAGCAACCGGGACAGCTCCTACGAGCAGTACTTC.